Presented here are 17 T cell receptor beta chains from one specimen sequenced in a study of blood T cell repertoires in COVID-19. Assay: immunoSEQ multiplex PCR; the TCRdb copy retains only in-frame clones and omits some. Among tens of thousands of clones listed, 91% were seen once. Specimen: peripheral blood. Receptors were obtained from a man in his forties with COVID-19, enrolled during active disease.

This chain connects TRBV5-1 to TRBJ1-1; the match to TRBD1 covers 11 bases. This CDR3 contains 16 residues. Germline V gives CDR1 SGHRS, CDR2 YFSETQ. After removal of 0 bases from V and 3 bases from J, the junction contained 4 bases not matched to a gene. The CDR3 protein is CASSLGTGGVDTEAFF. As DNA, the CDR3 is TGCGCCAGCAGCTTGGGGACAGGGGGCGTGGACACTGAAGCTTTCTTT.

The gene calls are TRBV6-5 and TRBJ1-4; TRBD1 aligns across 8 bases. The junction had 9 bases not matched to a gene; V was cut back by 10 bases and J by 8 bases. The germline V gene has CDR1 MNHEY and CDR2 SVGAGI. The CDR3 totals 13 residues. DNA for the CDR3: TGTGCCAACGGACAGGGACGGAACGAAAAACTGTTTTTT. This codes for CANGQGRNEKLFF.

CDR3 sequence (DNA): TGTGCCAGTAGTATTGCAGTGAACTATGGCTACACCTTC. Translation gives CASSIAVNYGYTF. The V and J genes are TRBV19 and TRBJ1-2; D call uncertain. In germline, CDR1 is LNHDA, CDR2 SQIVND (reference sequence). The CDR3 runs 13 residues. V was cut by 3 bases and J by 2 bases, with 7 bases left in between.

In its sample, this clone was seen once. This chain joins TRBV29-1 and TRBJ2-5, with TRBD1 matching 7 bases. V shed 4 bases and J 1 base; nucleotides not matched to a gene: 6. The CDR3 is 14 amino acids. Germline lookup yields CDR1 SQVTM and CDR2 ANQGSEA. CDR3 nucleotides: TGCAGCGTTGTGACAGGGAGTCGCCAAGAGACCCAGTACTTC. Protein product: CSVVTGSRQETQYF.

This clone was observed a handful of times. DNA of the CDR3: TGTGCCAGCAGCCAAGGACAGGTTGTCTACGAGCAGTACTTC. Encoded protein: CASSQGQVVYEQYF. This rearrangement joins TRBV3-1 (or the pseudogene TRBV3-2) to TRBJ2-7, with D possibly being TRBD1 (6 bases). This CDR3 spans 14 amino acids. Trimming took off 1 base at V and 3 bases at J, with 10 bases between the two ends. Looked up from germline, CDR1 is LGHDT and CDR2 is YNNKEL (reference sequence).

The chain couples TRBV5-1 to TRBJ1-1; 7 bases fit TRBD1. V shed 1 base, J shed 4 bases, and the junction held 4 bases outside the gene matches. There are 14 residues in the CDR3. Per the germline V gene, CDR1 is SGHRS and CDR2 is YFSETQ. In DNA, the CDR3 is TGCGCCAGCAGCTTGTTAAGACAGGGCACTGAAGCTTTCTTT. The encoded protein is CASSLLRQGTEAFF.

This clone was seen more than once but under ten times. CDR3 DNA sequence: TGTGCCAGCAGCTTCAGCGGTTGGGGAGGAGAGAACACTGAAGCTTTCTTT. Residues: CASSFSGWGGENTEAFF. The chain has TRBV7-2 and TRBJ1-1, with D hard to call. The CDR3 is made up of 17 amino acids. V lost 3 bases and J 1 base, leaving 18 bases between the germline ends. Germline-derived CDR1 and CDR2 are SGHTA and FQGNSA.

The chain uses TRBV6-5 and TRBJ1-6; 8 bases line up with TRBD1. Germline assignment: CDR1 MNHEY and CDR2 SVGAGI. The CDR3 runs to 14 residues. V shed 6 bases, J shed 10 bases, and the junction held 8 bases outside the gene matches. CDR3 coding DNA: TGTGCCAGCAGCCACAGGGGGGAGGGATCACCCCTCCACTTT. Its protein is CASSHRGEGSPLHF.

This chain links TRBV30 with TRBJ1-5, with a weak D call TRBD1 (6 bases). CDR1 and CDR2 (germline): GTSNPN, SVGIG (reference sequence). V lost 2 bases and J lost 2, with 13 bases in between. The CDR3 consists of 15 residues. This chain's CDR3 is CAWSPGASRNQPQHF. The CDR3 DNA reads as TGTGCCTGGAGTCCAGGGGCATCGCGCAATCAGCCCCAGCATTTT.

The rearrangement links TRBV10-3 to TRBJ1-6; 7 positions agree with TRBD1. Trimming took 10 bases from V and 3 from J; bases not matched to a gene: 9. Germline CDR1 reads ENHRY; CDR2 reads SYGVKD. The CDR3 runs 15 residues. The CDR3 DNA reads TGTGCCACCCATGACCGGGACAGCTATAATTCACCCCTCCACTTT. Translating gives CATHDRDSYNSPLHF.

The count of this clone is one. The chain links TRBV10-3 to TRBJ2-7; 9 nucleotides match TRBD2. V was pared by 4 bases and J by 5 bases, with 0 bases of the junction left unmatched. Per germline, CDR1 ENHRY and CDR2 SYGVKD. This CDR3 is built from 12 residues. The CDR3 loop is CAISGTSDEQYF. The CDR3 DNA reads TGTGCCATCAGTGGGACTAGCGACGAGCAGTACTTC.

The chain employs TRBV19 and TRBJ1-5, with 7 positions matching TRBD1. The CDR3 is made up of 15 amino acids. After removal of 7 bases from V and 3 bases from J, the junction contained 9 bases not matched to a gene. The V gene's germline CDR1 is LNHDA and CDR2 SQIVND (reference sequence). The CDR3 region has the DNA TGTGCCAGTAATCTTGTGGGACAGTCCAATCAGCCCCAGCATTTT. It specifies CASNLVGQSNQPQHF.

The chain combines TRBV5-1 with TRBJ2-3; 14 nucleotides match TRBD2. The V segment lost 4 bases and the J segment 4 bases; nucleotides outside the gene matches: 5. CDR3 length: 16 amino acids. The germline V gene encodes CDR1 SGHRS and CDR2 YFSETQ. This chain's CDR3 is CASSPGLAGGADTQYF. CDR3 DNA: TGCGCCAGCAGCCCCGGACTAGCGGGGGGAGCAGATACGCAGTATTTT.

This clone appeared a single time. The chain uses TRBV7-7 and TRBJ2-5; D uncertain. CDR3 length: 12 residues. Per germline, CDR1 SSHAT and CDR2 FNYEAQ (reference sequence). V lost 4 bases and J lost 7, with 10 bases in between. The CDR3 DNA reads TGTGCCAGCAGCTCCGGTCCGGGGACCCAGTACTTC. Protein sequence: CASSSGPGTQYF.

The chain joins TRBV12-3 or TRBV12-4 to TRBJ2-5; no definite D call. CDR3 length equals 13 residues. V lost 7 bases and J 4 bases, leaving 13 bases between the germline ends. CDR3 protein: CASTLSNGETQYF. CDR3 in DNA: TGTGCCAGCACCCTATCTAACGGAGAGACCCAGTACTTC.

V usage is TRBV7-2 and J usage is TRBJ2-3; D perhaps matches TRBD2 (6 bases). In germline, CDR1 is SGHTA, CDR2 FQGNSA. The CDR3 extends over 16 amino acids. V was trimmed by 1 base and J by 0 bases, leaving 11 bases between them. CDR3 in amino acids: CASSLVGGTSTDTQYF. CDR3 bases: TGTGCCAGCAGCTTAGTGGGGGGAACTAGCACAGATACGCAGTATTTT.

CDR3 amino acids: CASSKLYEQYF. In DNA form, the CDR3 reads TGTGCCAGCAGCAAACTCTACGAGCAGTACTTC. The rearrangement joins TRBV6-5 to TRBJ2-7; D gene uncertain. The germline V and J ends were trimmed by 6 bases and 3 bases, with 6 bases remaining between them. This CDR3 is built from 11 residues. The germline CDR1 and CDR2 sequences are MNHEY and SVGAGI.